A single sample is the source of the 18 T cell receptor beta chains below, sequenced in a study of shared clonotypes between healthy human individuals. The assay was immunoSEQ multiplex PCR, and TCRdb's table has in-frame clones only and misses some. The table lists fewer than 400,000 clones, approximately 79% of them singletons. The sample was memory CD4+ T cells sorted from blood. Subset of the sample: CD45RA-negative fraction. The receptors were sampled from a man aged 25-40 years in good health.

This chain uses TRBV5-1 with TRBJ1-3; weak D call: TRBD1 (5 bases). The length of the CDR3 is 15 residues. V was cut by 0 bases and J by 4 bases, with 11 bases left in between. CDR1 is SGHRS and CDR2 is YFSETQ in the germline V gene. Here the CDR3 reads CASSLASTGGNTIYF. The DNA of the CDR3 is TGCGCCAGCAGCTTGGCCTCAACAGGCGGAAACACCATATATTTT.

There are a few counts of this clone. This chain links TRBV30 with TRBJ2-5; D is undetermined. This CDR3 has 13 amino acids. Germline assignment: CDR1 GTSNPN and CDR2 SVGIG (reference sequence). Trimming cost V 0 bases and J 10 bases, with 15 bases left between them. The CDR3 coding sequence is TGTGCCTGGAGTGTACGTGACACAACCGTCCAGTACTTC. The encoded protein is CAWSVRDTTVQYF.

The chain uses TRBV30 and TRBJ2-1, with TRBD2 matching 9 bases. With V trimmed by 2 bases and J by 7 bases, 21 bases remained unmatched. This CDR3 has 19 residues. The germline CDR1 and CDR2 sequences are GTSNPN and SVGIG (reference sequence). The CDR3 DNA reads as TGTGCCTGGAGTACGATTGGCGGGAGGGCCCATCGGGTTAGGAATGAGCAGTTCTTC. Residues: CAWSTIGGRAHRVRNEQFF.

Written as DNA, the CDR3 is TGCAGCGTTGACGATAGCGGAGGCTCCTACAATGAGCAGTTCTTC. Translating it yields CSVDDSGGSYNEQFF. The chain has TRBV29-1 and TRBJ2-1; D may be TRBD2 (6 bases). Germline V CDR1 and CDR2: SQVTM, ANQGSEA. There are 15 residues in the CDR3. V lost 3 bases and J 0 bases, leaving 12 bases between the germline ends.

The rearrangement links TRBV10-2 to TRBJ1-5; the D is unclear. V lost 2 bases, J lost 7 bases, and 3 bases lay in between. CDR1 and CDR2 from the germline V gene are WSHSY and SAAADI. The CDR3 sequence is 11 residues long. The CDR3 here is CASSEGQPQHF. The CDR3, as DNA: TGCGCCAGCAGTGAGGGCCAGCCCCAGCATTTT.

The chain uses TRBV18 and TRBJ2-3; D is unclear. The V gene lost 1 base and the J gene lost 0 bases, with 11 bases spanning the gap. The CDR3 is 16 residues long. The germline V gene encodes CDR1 KGHSH and CDR2 LQKENI. The CDR3 DNA is TGTGCCAGCTCACCACTCCCCATAACTAGCACAGATACGCAGTATTTT. Translated, it gives CASSPLPITSTDTQYF.

The chain is built from TRBV7-9 and TRBJ2-1, with unresolved D. There are 14 residues in the CDR3. Trimming removed 3 bases from V and 1 base from J, with 7 bases in between. The V gene's germline CDR1 is SEHNR and CDR2 FQNEAQ (reference sequence). The CDR3 sequence is CASSFLDSYNEQFF. DNA for the CDR3: TGTGCCAGCAGCTTCCTGGATTCCTACAATGAGCAGTTCTTC.

The V call is TRBV29-1, the J call TRBJ2-2; 9 bases align to TRBD1. V shed 4 bases and J 7 bases; nucleotides not matched to a gene: 7. The CDR3 has 14 residues. Germline V gene data show CDR1 as SQVTM and CDR2 as ANQGSEA. The DNA for the CDR3 is TGCAGCGTTGCCGGGACAGGGATTCTCGGGGAGCTGTTTTTT. Protein sequence: CSVAGTGILGELFF.

The chain carries TRBV5-5 and TRBJ2-5, with 15 bases matching TRBD2. The J segment lost 5 bases and the V segment lost 4 bases, leaving 15 bases of the junction unmatched. Germline V lookup: CDR1 SGHKS, CDR2 YYEKEE (reference sequence). The CDR3 runs 19 residues. CDR3 protein: CASSQSGLAGGLEMETQYF. CDR3 nucleotide sequence: TGTGCCAGCAGCCAATCCGGACTAGCGGGAGGGTTGGAGATGGAGACCCAGTACTTC.

The V and J genes are TRBV29-1 and TRBJ2-5, with D possibly TRBD2 on 5 matching bases. The CDR3 totals 13 residues. Trimming removed 8 bases at V and 5 bases at J, with 18 bases between. Germline CDR1 reads SQVTM; CDR2 reads ANQGSEA. CDR3 amino acids: CSTVRGKWETQYF. Written as DNA, the CDR3 is TGCAGCACCGTGCGAGGGAAGTGGGAGACCCAGTACTTC. Drawing the rest from reference TRBV29-1 and TRBJ2-5, the complete variable domain is SAVISQKPSRDICQRGTSLTIQCQVDSQVTMMFWYRQQPGQSLTLIATANQGSEATYESGFVIDKFPISRPNLTFSTLTVSNMSPEDSSIYLCSTVRGKWETQYFGPGTRLLVL.

V and J are TRBV6-1 and TRBJ2-7, with no clear D. This CDR3 contains 12 residues. Germline values: CDR1 MNHNS, CDR2 SASEGT. Trimming cost V 2 bases and J 3 bases, with 5 bases left between them. The CDR3 region is CASSESYYEQYF. The DNA for the CDR3 is TGTGCCAGCAGTGAATCGTACTACGAGCAGTACTTC.

The V and J genes are TRBV2 and TRBJ2-5; TRBD1 is a possible D gene (5 bases). Deletions cut 6 bases from V and 4 bases from J, with 18 bases between. This CDR3 is built from 15 residues. Germline CDR1 SNHLY, CDR2 FYNNEI. The CDR3 DNA follows: TGTGCCAGCAGAGTTCAGACCCTAAGGGGAGAGACCCAGTACTTC. Its protein is CASRVQTLRGETQYF.

This sequence joins TRBV6-1 and TRBJ2-1, with a possible D match to TRBD2 (5 bases). Trimming shortened V by 10 bases and J by 8 bases, and 18 bases separated the two germline ends. Germline-derived CDR1 and CDR2 are MNHNS and SASEGT. This CDR3 contains 13 residues. The CDR3 DNA reads as TGTGCCACACTCGGGAACCCCGCCTATGAGCAGTTCTTC. The encoded protein is CATLGNPAYEQFF.

This clone was counted only a few times. The chain employs TRBV27 and TRBJ1-1; TRBD1 is a possible D gene (5 bases). Germline CDR1 reads MNHEY; CDR2 reads SMNVEV (reference sequence). Trimming left V 6 bases short and J 5 bases short, with 13 bases between. The length of the CDR3 is 13 residues. This CDR3 reads CASRELGGTEAFF. Here the CDR3 DNA reads TGTGCCAGCAGGGAATTGGGGGGGACTGAAGCTTTCTTT.

V is TRBV5-4 and J is TRBJ2-6; D might be TRBD2 (6 bases). The V end was cut by 4 bases, the J end by 3 bases, with 17 bases between. The CDR3 covers 17 residues. Germline CDR1 is SGHNT and CDR2 is YYREEE (reference sequence). This CDR3 is CASSAGTGNLGANVLTF. The CDR3 nucleotides read TGTGCCAGCAGCGCGGGGACGGGGAATCTTGGGGCCAACGTCCTGACTTTC.

This clone appeared a few times. The chain has TRBV5-4 and TRBJ2-7; tentative D call: TRBD2 (6 bases). Trimming removed 2 bases from V and 0 bases from J, with 15 bases in between. CDR1 and CDR2 from the germline V gene are SGHNT and YYREEE (reference sequence). The CDR3 totals 16 residues. CDR3: CASSFGGGGASYEQYF. The CDR3, as DNA: TGTGCCAGCAGCTTTGGCGGCGGAGGGGCCTCCTACGAGCAGTACTTC.

The chain links TRBV19 to TRBJ2-5; D call uncertain. Germline V CDR1 and CDR2: LNHDA, SQIVND (reference sequence). V gave up 0 bases and J gave up 5 bases, with 10 bases separating them. This CDR3 spans 14 amino acids. CDR3 residues: CASSIDASLETQYF. CDR3 DNA sequence: TGTGCCAGTAGTATAGATGCGTCCTTGGAGACCCAGTACTTC.

This chain connects TRBV2 to TRBJ2-2; no definite D call. CDR3 length: 11 amino acids. Germline loops: CDR1 SNHLY, CDR2 FYNNEI. V dropped 7 bases and J dropped 7 bases, with 7 bases sitting between them. The CDR3 sequence is CASNYGGELFF. CDR3 DNA: TGTGCCAGCAACTACGGCGGGGAGCTGTTTTTT.